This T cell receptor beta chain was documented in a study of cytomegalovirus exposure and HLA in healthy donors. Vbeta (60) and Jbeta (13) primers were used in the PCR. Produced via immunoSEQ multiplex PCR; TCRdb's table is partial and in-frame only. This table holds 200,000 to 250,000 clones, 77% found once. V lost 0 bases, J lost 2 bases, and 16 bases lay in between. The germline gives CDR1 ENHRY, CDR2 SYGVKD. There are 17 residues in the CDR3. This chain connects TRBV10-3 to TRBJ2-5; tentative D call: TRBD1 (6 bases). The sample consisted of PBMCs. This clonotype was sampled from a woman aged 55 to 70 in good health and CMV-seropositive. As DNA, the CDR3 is TGTGCCATCAGTGAGTCGCAGGGGCTAGCATCTCAAGAGACCCAGTACTTC. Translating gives CAISESQGLASQETQYF.